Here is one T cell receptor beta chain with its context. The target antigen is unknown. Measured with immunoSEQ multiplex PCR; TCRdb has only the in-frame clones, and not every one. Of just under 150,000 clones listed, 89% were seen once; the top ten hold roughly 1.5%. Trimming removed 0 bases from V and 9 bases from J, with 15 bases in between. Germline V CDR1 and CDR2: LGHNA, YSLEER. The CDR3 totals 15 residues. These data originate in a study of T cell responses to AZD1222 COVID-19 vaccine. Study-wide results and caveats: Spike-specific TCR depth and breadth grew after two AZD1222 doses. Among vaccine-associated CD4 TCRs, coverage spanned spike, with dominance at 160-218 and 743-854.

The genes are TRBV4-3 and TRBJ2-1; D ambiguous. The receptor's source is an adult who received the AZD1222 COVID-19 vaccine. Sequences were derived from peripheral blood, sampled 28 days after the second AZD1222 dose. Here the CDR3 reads CASSQDRRKWSEQFF. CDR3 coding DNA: TGCGCCAGCAGCCAAGATCGTCGGAAGTGGAGTGAGCAGTTCTTC.